Listed below are T cell receptor beta chains from one sample, sequenced in a study of T cells in Graves' hyperthyroidism and ophthalmopathy. TCRdb independently ran MiXCR on the multiplex PCR reads; one entry per CDR3 protein. This table has hundreds of thousands of distinct CDR3 sequences, less than 20% appearing once. Sequenced input: blood. All receptors derive from a young woman with Graves' hyperthyroidism. CDR3s include the opening cysteine and the closing phenylalanine or tryptophan. D genes are given only for firm matches. Not every row has a clone size; where given, it reads once, few, many or a size class.

few	TRBD2	TRBV27	TRBJ2-7	CASSRLAGVEQYF	TGTGCCAGCAGCCGGTTAGCGGGGGTCGAGCAGTACTTC
medium-sized	NA	TRBV20-1	TRBJ2-3	CSASRVETTDTQYF	TGCAGTGCCTCGAGGGTCGAGACCACAGATACGCAGTATTTT
many	NA	TRBV28	TRBJ1-1	CAGADNTEAFF	TGTGCCGGGGCAGACAACACTGAAGCTTTCTTT
NA	TRBD1	TRBV24-1	TRBJ1-2	CATSDFTGESGYTF	TGTGCCACCAGTGATTTTACAGGGGAAAGCGGCTACACCTTC
many	NA	TRBV28	TRBJ2-1	CASRPWRGADEQFF	TGTGCCAGCAGACCCTGGAGGGGGGCCGATGAGCAGTTCTTC
many	NA	TRBV28	TRBJ2-1	CASSYAQPGYNEQFF	TGTGCCAGCAGTTATGCCCAGCCCGGGTACAATGAGCAGTTCTTC
many	NA	TRBV28	TRBJ2-2	CASSPDLRELFF	TGTGCCAGCAGTCCCGACCTCCGGGAGCTGTTTTTT
NA	NA	TRBV11-2	TRBJ2-7	CASSLVQTYEQYF	TGTGCCAGCAGCTTAGTCCAGACTTACGAGCAGTACTTC
many	NA	TRBV6-2/TRBV6-3	TRBJ1-1	CASSLVGPEAFF	TGTGCCAGCAGTTTGGTAGGTCCTGAAGCTTTCTTT
many	NA	TRBV7-2	TRBJ2-7	CASSLKLREPYYEQYF	TGTGCCAGCAGCTTAAAATTGAGAGAGCCATACTACGAGCAGTACTTC
many	NA	TRBV11-1	TRBJ1-3	CASSRSRGSGNTIYF	TGTGCCAGCAGCCGTTCAAGGGGTTCTGGAAACACCATATATTTT
many	NA	TRBV3-1	TRBJ1-2	CASRGAGGYTF	TGTGCCAGCCGGGGTGCTGGTGGCTACACCTTC
NA	NA	TRBV5-1	TRBJ1-1	CASSLVSVTSNTEAFF	TGCGCCAGCAGCTTGGTGTCAGTTACTTCGAACACTGAAGCTTTCTTT
many	NA	TRBV7-6	TRBJ1-1	CASSPLETERVGTEAFF	TGTGCCAGCAGCCCTCTCGAGACTGAGCGGGTGGGCACTGAAGCTTTCTTT
NA	NA	TRBV7-9	TRBJ1-2	CASSLGGARYGYTF	TGTGCCAGCAGCTTAGGGGGCGCTCGCTATGGCTACACCTTC
few	NA	TRBV6-1	TRBJ2-7	CASGRYSFYEQYF	TGTGCCAGTGGACGGTACTCATTCTACGAGCAGTACTTC
NA	NA	TRBV6-5	TRBJ2-3	CASSYGASGTDTQYF	TGTGCCAGCAGTTACGGGGCTAGCGGCACAGATACGCAGTATTTT
many	TRBD2	TRBV6-5	TRBJ2-3	CASSSSGAPPDTQYF	TGTGCCAGCAGTTCTAGCGGAGCCCCCCCAGATACGCAGTATTTT
NA	TRBD1	TRBV18	TRBJ1-1	CASSPRQGDPEAFF	TGTGCCAGCTCACCCCGTCAGGGGGACCCTGAAGCTTTCTTT
many	NA	TRBV5-1	TRBJ1-2	CASSLAGSNYGYTF	TGTGCCAGCAGCTTAGCGGGGTCTAACTATGGCTACACCTTC
NA	TRBD1	TRBV19	TRBJ1-5	CASTPDRNYNQPQHF	TGTGCCAGTACTCCGGACAGGAATTACAATCAGCCCCAGCATTTT
few	TRBD1	TRBV12-3/TRBV12-4	TRBJ1-3	CATDGTDSGNTIYF	TGTGCCACCGACGGGACAGACTCTGGAAACACCATATATTTT
few	NA	TRBV5-5	TRBJ2-2	CAGSPSGGTGELFF	TGTGCCGGGAGCCCGTCGGGTGGCACCGGGGAGCTGTTTTTT
many	NA	TRBV12-3/TRBV12-4	TRBJ1-6	CASSFQGSNSPLHF	TGTGCCAGCAGTTTTCAGGGGAGTAATTCACCCCTCCACTTT
NA	NA	TRBV20-1	TRBJ2-5	CSARDPETQYF	TGCAGTGCTAGAGATCCGGAGACCCAGTACTTC
NA	NA	TRBV6-6	TRBJ2-1	CASSYRTTNEQFF	TGTGCCAGCAGTTACCGCACTACTAATGAGCAGTTCTTC
many	TRBD1	TRBV20-1	TRBJ1-2	CSASGTDYGYTF	TGCAGTGCTTCCGGGACAGATTATGGCTACACCTTC
many	NA	TRBV20-1	TRBJ2-1	CSAREGPDYNEQFF	TGCAGTGCTAGAGAGGGGCCCGACTACAATGAGCAGTTCTTC
NA	NA	TRBV19	TRBJ2-1	CASSILRSSSYNEQFF	TGTGCCAGTAGTATATTGAGGTCAAGCTCCTACAATGAGCAGTTCTTC
many	NA	TRBV7-9	TRBJ1-1	CASSLGGLSWNTEAFF	TGTGCCAGCAGCTTAGGGGGGCTCTCGTGGAACACTGAAGCTTTCTTT
few	NA	TRBV20-1	TRBJ2-1	CSARNTDNEQFF	TGCAGTGCTCGAAACACGGACAATGAGCAGTTCTTC
NA	TRBD1	TRBV19	TRBJ2-7	CASSDRDSSYEQYF	TGTGCCAGTAGTGACCGGGACAGCTCCTACGAGCAGTACTTC
NA	NA	TRBV5-6	TRBJ1-1	CASSLEDETMNTEAFF	TGTGCCAGCAGCTTGGAGGATGAAACTATGAACACTGAAGCTTTCTTT
NA	TRBD2	TRBV10-3	TRBJ2-3	CAISGGGADTQYF	TGTGCCATCAGTGGGGGGGGGGCAGATACGCAGTATTTT
NA	NA	TRBV29-1	TRBJ2-5	CSVEDRGVGAQYF	TGCAGCGTTGAAGATCGGGGCGTCGGGGCCCAGTACTTC
NA	TRBD2	TRBV20-1	TRBJ2-3	CSASFGLAVRDTQYF	TGCAGTGCTAGCTTCGGACTAGCGGTGAGGGATACGCAGTATTTT
NA	NA	TRBV2	TRBJ2-5	CASSAARSETQYF	TGTGCCAGCAGTGCGGCTAGGTCGGAGACCCAGTACTTC
many	TRBD2	TRBV3-1	TRBJ2-2	CASRLAANTGELFF	TGTGCCAGCAGACTAGCGGCGAACACCGGGGAGCTGTTTTTT
many	NA	TRBV10-3	TRBJ1-1	CAISEDRGAFF	TGTGCCATCAGTGAGGACCGTGGGGCTTTCTTT
once	TRBD1	TRBV6-2/TRBV6-3	TRBJ2-4	CASSYPGQGLIQYF	TGTGCCAGCAGTTACCCGGGACAGGGCCTCATTCAGTACTTC
many	TRBD1	TRBV29-1	TRBJ2-1	CSVYRGRGNEQFF	TGCAGCGTTTACAGGGGGCGCGGCAATGAGCAGTTCTTC
once	TRBD1	TRBV20-1	TRBJ2-7	CSARSDRVNYEQYF	TGCAGTGCTAGATCGGACAGGGTTAATTACGAGCAGTACTTC
many	NA	TRBV2	TRBJ1-2	CASSEDRAYGYTF	TGTGCCAGCAGTGAAGACAGGGCCTATGGCTACACCTTC
many	TRBD2	TRBV20-1	TRBJ2-3	CSARDRSGRAFTDTQYF	TGCAGTGCTAGAGATCGTAGCGGGAGGGCCTTTACAGATACGCAGTATTTT
many	NA	TRBV12-3/TRBV12-4	TRBJ1-2	CASVKGSVYGYTF	TGTGCCAGCGTAAAAGGGTCGGTCTATGGCTACACCTTC
NA	NA	TRBV3-1	TRBJ2-1	CASSQETMTNEQFF	TGTGCCAGCAGCCAAGAGACTATGACCAATGAGCAGTTCTTC
NA	TRBD1	TRBV18	TRBJ2-7	CASPPQTGVFHEQYF	TGTGCCAGCCCACCACAGACAGGGGTGTTCCACGAGCAGTACTTC
many	NA	TRBV27	TRBJ2-1	CASSFSVEIGHYNEQFF	TGTGCCAGCAGTTTTTCGGTCGAGATCGGACACTACAATGAGCAGTTCTTC
many	TRBD1	TRBV20-1	TRBJ1-2	CSAKTTGTFYGYTF	TGCAGTGCTAAGACGACAGGGACTTTCTATGGCTACACCTTC
many	NA	TRBV12-3/TRBV12-4	TRBJ2-7	CASRGAQERYEQYF	TGTGCCAGCAGAGGGGCACAGGAACGCTACGAGCAGTACTTC
NA	NA	TRBV7-9	TRBJ1-2	CASSLAWGPYGYTF	TGTGCCAGCAGCTTAGCCTGGGGCCCCTATGGCTACACCTTC
NA	NA	TRBV28	TRBJ2-3	CATGPRVEGYF	TGTGCCACAGGCCCCCGGGTGGAGGGGTATTTT
NA	TRBD2	TRBV4-1	TRBJ2-3	CASSQGLSGGDTQYF	TGCGCCAGCAGCCAAGGACTTAGCGGGGGGGATACGCAGTATTTT
many	TRBD1	TRBV28	TRBJ2-2	CPDLPGQAGIGDTGELFF	TGTCCCGACCTACCGGGACAGGCAGGGATCGGGGACACCGGGGAGCTGTTTTTT
NA	TRBD1	TRBV3-1	TRBJ1-2	CASSYLTGVGYTF	TGTGCCAGCAGTTACCTGACAGGGGTTGGCTACACCTTC